Each of the 30 T cell receptor beta chains below was sequenced from the same sample in a study of blood T cell repertoires in COVID-19. Data came from immunoSEQ multiplex PCR; TCRdb stores just in-frame clones and leaves some out. This sample has about 100,000 clones, with roughly 89% found just once. The sequenced material came from peripheral blood. These TCRs come from a man between 65 and 85 years old with acute or convalescent COVID-19.

The rearrangement links TRBV12-5 to TRBJ2-7; TRBD2 matches 15 bases. Germline trimming cut 4 bases from V and 3 bases from J; bases unmatched to any gene: 7. Germline CDR1 LGHNT, CDR2 FRNRAP. The CDR3 has 17 residues. The CDR3 reads CASGSQGLAGGSYEQYF. Here the CDR3 DNA reads TGTGCTAGTGGTTCCCAGGGACTAGCGGGGGGTAGCTACGAGCAGTACTTC.

The chain has TRBV6-5 and TRBJ1-1; D may be TRBD1 (6 bases). Trimming cost V 0 bases and J 8 bases, with 13 bases left between them. The germline CDR1 and CDR2 sequences are MNHEY and SVGAGI. The CDR3 is 14 amino acids. As DNA, the CDR3 is TGTGCCAGCAGTTACTCCAAGGGGGTCTGGGAAGCTTTCTTT. Translating it yields CASSYSKGVWEAFF.

The gene calls are TRBV19 and TRBJ1-5, with no clear D. V dropped 5 bases and J dropped 8 bases, with 13 bases sitting between them. The CDR3 totals 13 residues. The germline gives CDR1 LNHDA, CDR2 SQIVND (reference sequence). In nucleotides, the CDR3 is TGTGCCAGTAGTCTGTGGTTCGAGGAGCCCCAGCATTTT. Protein sequence: CASSLWFEEPQHF.

This rearrangement joins TRBV25-1 to TRBJ2-5; TRBD2 aligns across 7 bases. Germline-derived CDR1 and CDR2 are MGHDK and SYGVNS. V shed 8 bases, J shed 4 bases, and the junction held 10 bases outside the gene matches. The length of the CDR3 is 14 residues. Here the CDR3 reads CASSSGVGPETQYF. The CDR3 nucleotides are TGTGCCAGCTCCAGCGGGGTGGGGCCAGAGACCCAGTACTTC.

This clone was seen once. The rearrangement uses TRBV28 and TRBJ1-4, with D possibly being TRBD1 (6 bases). There are 13 residues in the CDR3. Trimming left V 8 bases short and J 7 bases short, with 14 bases between. CDR1 is MDHEN, CDR2 SYDVKM, per germline. CDR3 region: CASSQGGGEKLFF. The DNA for the CDR3 is TGTGCCAGCTCACAGGGAGGGGGTGAAAAACTGTTTTTT.

The chain links TRBV24-1 to TRBJ1-2; D gene ambiguous. V was cut by 4 bases and J by 3 bases, with 11 bases left in between. The CDR3 is 14 residues long. Germline assignment: CDR1 KGHDR and CDR2 SFDVKD. The CDR3 DNA follows: TGTGCCACCAGTGAAAGTGGCAGGTACTATGGCTACACCTTC. Its translation is CATSESGRYYGYTF.

The rearrangement uses TRBV15 and TRBJ1-1; 7 nucleotides align to TRBD1. J was trimmed by 12 bases and V by 4 bases; bases with no gene match: 8. The CDR3 is made up of 12 amino acids. Germline values: CDR1 LNHNV, CDR2 YYDKDF (reference sequence). CDR3 sequence: CATSNRDRPSFF. CDR3 DNA: TGTGCCACCAGCAATCGGGACAGACCCTCTTTCTTT.

CDR3 coding DNA: TGTGCCAGTAATAGCGGGGGGAGAAACACCATATATTTT. Encoded protein: CASNSGGRNTIYF. This rearrangement joins TRBV19 to TRBJ1-3, with a possible D match to TRBD1 (5 bases). Germline V gene lookup returns CDR1 LNHDA and CDR2 SQIVND (reference sequence). V shed 7 bases and J shed 5 bases, with 12 bases lying between them. CDR3 size: 13 residues.

V and J are TRBV5-6 and TRBJ1-1, with no clear D. The CDR3 covers 15 residues. Germline loops: CDR1 SGHDT, CDR2 YYEEEE. V was clipped by 4 bases and J by 0 bases, with 13 bases between them. In DNA, the CDR3 is TGTGCCAGCAGCCCCCGGAGCACCCTGAACACTGAAGCTTTCTTT. Translation gives CASSPRSTLNTEAFF.

The gene calls are TRBV7-2 and TRBJ2-7; 9 positions agree with TRBD1. J was trimmed by 3 bases and V by 6 bases; bases with no gene match: 3. Germline values: CDR1 SGHTA, CDR2 FQGNSA. The CDR3 runs to 13 residues. DNA of the CDR3: TGTGCCAGCAGGGGGACAGGGAACTACGAGCAGTACTTC. It specifies CASRGTGNYEQYF.

The chain is built from TRBV19 and TRBJ1-5; tentatively, D is TRBD1 (6 bases). This CDR3 comprises 16 residues. Trimming shortened V by 3 bases and J by 2 bases, and 14 bases separated the two germline ends. CDR1 is LNHDA, CDR2 SQIVND, per germline (reference sequence). The DNA for the CDR3 is TGTGCCAGTAGTATTTATCGGAAGGGGGGCAATCAGCCCCAGCATTTT. It specifies CASSIYRKGGNQPQHF.

The J gene is TRBJ1-2, the V gene TRBV6-5; D gene unclear. The CDR3 extends over 13 amino acids. Germline V gene sequence: CDR1 MNHEY, CDR2 SVGAGI. Trimming took off 4 bases at V and 2 bases at J, with 8 bases between the two ends. As DNA, the CDR3 is TGTGCCAGCAGTTTTCTAAAAAACTATGGCTACACCTTC. It encodes CASSFLKNYGYTF.

The gene calls are TRBV7-8 and TRBJ2-7; maybe TRBD2 (6 bases). CDR1 and CDR2 from the germline V gene are SGHVS and FQNEAQ. The V and J ends lost 5 bases and 1 base respectively, with 21 bases between them. CDR3 length equals 17 residues. CDR3 bases: TGTGCCAGCAGCCCCATTCGGGCGGGACGGAAGTCCTACGAGCAGTACTTC. Translating gives CASSPIRAGRKSYEQYF.

This clone was seen a handful of times. Other DNA sequences of this sample code for an identical CDR3. The chain uses TRBV5-1 and TRBJ1-2, with D possibly TRBD1 on 6 matching bases. The V gene lost 4 bases and the J gene lost 0 bases, with 13 bases spanning the gap. The V gene's germline CDR1 is SGHRS and CDR2 YFSETQ. This CDR3 region has 15 residues. CDR3 sequence (DNA): TGCGCCAGCAGCCTTGCGAGGGGGTCTAACTATGGCTACACCTTC. Encoded protein: CASSLARGSNYGYTF.

On this clone itself: Other DNA sequences in the sample encode the same CDR3. V usage is TRBV7-9 and J usage is TRBJ1-2, with D possibly matching TRBD1 (6 bases). The CDR3 has 14 residues. The V end was cut by 2 bases, the J end by 5 bases, with 12 bases between. Germline V lookup: CDR1 SEHNR, CDR2 FQNEAQ (reference sequence). The CDR3 loop reads CASSLSQGNYGYTF. The CDR3 DNA sequence: TGTGCCAGCAGCTTATCCCAGGGGAATTATGGCTACACCTTC.

V is TRBV12-3 or TRBV12-4 and J is TRBJ1-2; the D gene is possibly TRBD1 (5 bases). V lost 6 bases and J lost 5, with 10 bases in between. The CDR3 sequence is 12 residues long. CDR3 region: CASSPTGYGYTF. DNA of the CDR3: TGTGCCAGCAGCCCCACAGGATATGGCTACACCTTC.

The genes are TRBV24-1 and TRBJ2-2, with 14 bases lining up with TRBD2. V shed 1 base and J 8 bases; nucleotides not matched to a gene: 14. This CDR3 contains 20 residues. The germline gives CDR1 KGHDR, CDR2 SFDVKD. CDR3: CATSDFWTPGTSGRRGELFF. CDR3 nucleotide sequence: TGTGCCACCAGTGATTTTTGGACCCCTGGGACTAGCGGGAGACGGGGGGAGCTGTTTTTT.

The chain recombines TRBV7-9 with TRBJ1-1; 8 bases fit TRBD1. The V gene's germline CDR1 is SEHNR and CDR2 FQNEAQ (reference sequence). This CDR3 spans 15 amino acids. V lost 5 bases to trimming and J lost 5 bases; unmatched junction nucleotides: 10. CDR3 amino acids: CASSPTGAKGTEAFF. The CDR3 nucleotides read TGTGCCAGCAGCCCGACAGGGGCGAAGGGTACTGAAGCTTTCTTT.

The J gene is TRBJ1-5, the V gene TRBV19; possible D gene TRBD1, 6 bases. Germline-derived CDR1 and CDR2 are LNHDA and SQIVND (reference sequence). The ends were cut back, 7 bases at V and 6 bases at J, with 19 bases in the middle. The CDR3 length is 15 residues. For the CDR3, the DNA is TGTGCCAGTACCTTAAAACCCACAGGGTTTCAGCCCCAGCATTTT. As protein: CASTLKPTGFQPQHF.

The gene calls are TRBV4-1 and TRBJ2-7; the match to TRBD2 covers 12 bases. V trimming: 5 bases; J trimming: 4 bases; junction bases outside the gene matches: 6. The CDR3 totals 15 residues. CDR1 is MGHRA and CDR2 is YSYEKL in the germline V gene. CDR3 nucleotides: TGCGCCAGCAGCACTCTAGCGGGGGGGCCGTACGAGCAGTACTTC. This encodes CASSTLAGGPYEQYF.

This sequence joins TRBV18 and TRBJ1-2; possible D gene TRBD1, 6 bases. This CDR3 has 16 amino acids. Trimming removed 2 bases at V and 0 bases at J, with 13 bases between. Germline V gene data show CDR1 as KGHSH and CDR2 as LQKENI. The CDR3 DNA reads TGTGCCAGCTCACCAGAGACAGGAATAGCTAACTATGGCTACACCTTC. Its protein product is CASSPETGIANYGYTF.

This chain links TRBV6-6 with TRBJ1-2; the D gene is possibly TRBD1 (5 bases). This CDR3 has 16 residues. Trimming pared 6 bases from V and 0 bases from J, leaving 17 bases between. Per the germline V gene, CDR1 is MNHNY and CDR2 is SVGAGI (reference sequence). The CDR3 DNA reads TGTGCCAGCAGAGCACGGGGGAGCAAAGCTAACTATGGCTACACCTTC. It encodes CASRARGSKANYGYTF.

The rearrangement joins TRBV27 to TRBJ1-5; no reliable D call. In germline, CDR1 is MNHEY, CDR2 SMNVEV (reference sequence). The CDR3 covers 15 residues. Trimming removed 0 bases from V and 7 bases from J, with 13 bases in between. The CDR3 DNA follows: TGTGCCAGCAGTTTATCAGTGGGGAGACTGCAGCCCCAGCATTTT. As protein: CASSLSVGRLQPQHF.

The chain has TRBV7-2 and TRBJ2-1; 11 bases fit TRBD2. The CDR3 is made up of 14 amino acids. Germline V CDR1 and CDR2: SGHTA, FQGNSA. Unmatched junction bases numbered 1, after V lost 3 bases and J lost 6 bases. The CDR3 DNA follows: TGTGCCAGCAGCTTTAGCGGGGGGGCCAATGAGCAGTTCTTC. This gives the protein CASSFSGGANEQFF.

The V and J genes are TRBV2 and TRBJ1-5; the D gene is possibly TRBD1 (5 bases). The germline gives CDR1 SNHLY, CDR2 FYNNEI. Trimming shortened V by 2 bases and J by 5 bases, and 10 bases separated the two germline ends. This CDR3 is 14 amino acids long. DNA for the CDR3: TGTGCCAGCAGTGAACGGCAGGGTCATCAGCCCCAGCATTTT. Its translation: CASSERQGHQPQHF.

The rearrangement links TRBV5-4 to TRBJ2-6, with TRBD1 as a possible D gene (7 bases). Germline V gene data show CDR1 as SGHNT and CDR2 as YYREEE (reference sequence). Trimming stripped 4 bases from V and 0 bases from J, with 14 bases between. CDR3 size: 17 residues. In DNA form, the CDR3 reads TGTGCCAGCAGCCCCCAGGGGGGCAGCTCTGGGGCCAACGTCCTGACTTTC. Translated, it gives CASSPQGGSSGANVLTF. The full variable domain, in which reference TRBV5-4 and TRBJ2-6 provide the parts outside the CDR3, is ETGVTQSPTHLIKTRGQQVTLRCSSQSGHNTVSWYQQALGQGPQFIFQYYREEENGRGNFPPRFSGLQFPNYSSELNVNALELDDSALYLCASSPQGGSSGANVLTFGAGSRLTVL.

This clone has only one observation. The genes are TRBV5-5 and TRBJ2-5, with 12 bases matching TRBD1. Germline assignment: CDR1 SGHKS and CDR2 YYEKEE (reference sequence). The CDR3 totals 16 residues. V lost 0 bases, J lost 1 base, and 1 base stayed unmatched. For the CDR3, the DNA is TGTGCCAGCAGCTTGGGGGACAGGGGGCCCCAAGAGACCCAGTACTTC. This gives the protein CASSLGDRGPQETQYF.

The chain employs TRBV27 and TRBJ1-1; D is ambiguous. From germline, CDR1 is MNHEY and CDR2 SMNVEV (reference sequence). Trimming took 6 bases from V and 1 from J, leaving 9 bases between them. CDR3 length: 13 amino acids. As DNA, the CDR3 is TGTGCCAGCAGGACATTGAAGAACACTGAAGCTTTCTTT. It specifies CASRTLKNTEAFF.

The chain uses TRBV13 and TRBJ1-2, with a tentative D call TRBD1 (6 bases). Per the germline V gene, CDR1 is PRHDT and CDR2 is FYEKMQ (reference sequence). Trimming left V 2 bases short and J 3 bases short, with 16 bases between. This CDR3 spans 16 amino acids. The CDR3 sequence is CASSLSLGQLDYGYTF. CDR3 nucleotides: TGTGCCAGCAGCTTATCCCTCGGACAGCTAGACTATGGCTACACCTTC.

The V and J genes are TRBV3-1 (or the pseudogene TRBV3-2) and TRBJ2-3; 10 bases match TRBD2. Trimming took 4 bases from V and 3 from J; bases not matched to a gene: 4. The CDR3 spans 15 residues. Germline loops: CDR1 LGHDT, CDR2 YNNKEL (reference sequence). CDR3 DNA: TGTGCCAGCAGCCCGCTAGCGGGGGTAACAGATACGCAGTATTTT. Residues: CASSPLAGVTDTQYF.